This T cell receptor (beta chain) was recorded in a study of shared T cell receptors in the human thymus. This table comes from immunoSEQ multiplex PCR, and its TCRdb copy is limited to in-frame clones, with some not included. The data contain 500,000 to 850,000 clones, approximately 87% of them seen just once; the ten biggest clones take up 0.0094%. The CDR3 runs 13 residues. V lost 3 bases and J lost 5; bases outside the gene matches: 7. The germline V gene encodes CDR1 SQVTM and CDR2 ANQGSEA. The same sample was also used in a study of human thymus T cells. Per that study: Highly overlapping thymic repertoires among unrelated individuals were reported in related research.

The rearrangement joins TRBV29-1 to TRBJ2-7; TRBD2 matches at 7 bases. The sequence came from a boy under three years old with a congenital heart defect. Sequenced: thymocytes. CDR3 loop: CSVELREFHEQYF. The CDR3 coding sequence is TGCAGCGTTGAGTTGCGGGAGTTCCACGAGCAGTACTTC.